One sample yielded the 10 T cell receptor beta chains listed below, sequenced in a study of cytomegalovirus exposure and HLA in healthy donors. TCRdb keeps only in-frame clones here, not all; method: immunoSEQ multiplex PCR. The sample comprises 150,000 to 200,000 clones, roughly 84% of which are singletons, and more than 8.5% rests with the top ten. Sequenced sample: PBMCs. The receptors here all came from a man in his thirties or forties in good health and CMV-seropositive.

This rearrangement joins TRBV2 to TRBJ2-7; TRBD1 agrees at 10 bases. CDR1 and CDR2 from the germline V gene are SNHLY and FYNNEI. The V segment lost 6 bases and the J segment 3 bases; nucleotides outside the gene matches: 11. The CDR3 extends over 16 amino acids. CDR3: CASSFVRTGGVYEQYF. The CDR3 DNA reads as TGTGCCAGCAGCTTCGTCAGGACAGGGGGGGTCTACGAGCAGTACTTC.

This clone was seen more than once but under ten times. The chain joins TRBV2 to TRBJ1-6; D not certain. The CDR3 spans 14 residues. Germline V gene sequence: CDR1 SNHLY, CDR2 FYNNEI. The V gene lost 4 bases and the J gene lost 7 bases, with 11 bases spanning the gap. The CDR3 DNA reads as TGTGCCAGCAGTGCGACGGGTCGCAATTCACCCCTCCACTTT. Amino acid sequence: CASSATGRNSPLHF.

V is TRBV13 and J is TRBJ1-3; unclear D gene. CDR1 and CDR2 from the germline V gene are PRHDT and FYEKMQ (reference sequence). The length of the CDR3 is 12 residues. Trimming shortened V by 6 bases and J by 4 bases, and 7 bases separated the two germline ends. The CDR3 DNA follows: TGTGCCAGCAGTATAGCGGGAAACACCATATATTTT. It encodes CASSIAGNTIYF.

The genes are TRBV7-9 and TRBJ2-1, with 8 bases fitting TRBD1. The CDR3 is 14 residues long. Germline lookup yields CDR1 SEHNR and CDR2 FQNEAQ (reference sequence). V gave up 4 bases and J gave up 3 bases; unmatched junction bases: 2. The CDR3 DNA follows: TGTGCCAGCAGCTGGACAGGGCACTACAATGAGCAGTTCTTC. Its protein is CASSWTGHYNEQFF.

CDR3 region: CASSTWTGGTGELFF. The CDR3 DNA reads TGTGCCAGCAGCACTTGGACAGGGGGCACCGGGGAGCTGTTTTTT. The V call is TRBV28, the J call TRBJ2-2; TRBD1 matches 10 bases. Trimming cost V 6 bases and J 4 bases; bases outside gene matches: 5. CDR3 size: 15 residues. Germline CDR1 MDHEN, CDR2 SYDVKM.

The CDR3 sequence is CASSPPDRGKTDTQYF. The CDR3 coding sequence is TGTGCCAGCAGTCCCCCGGACAGGGGGAAAACAGATACGCAGTATTTT. The V gene is TRBV28, the J gene TRBJ2-3; 10 nucleotides line up with TRBD1. This CDR3 spans 16 amino acids. J gave up 3 bases and V 5 bases, and 8 bases lay outside the gene matches. CDR1 MDHEN and CDR2 SYDVKM come from the germline V gene.

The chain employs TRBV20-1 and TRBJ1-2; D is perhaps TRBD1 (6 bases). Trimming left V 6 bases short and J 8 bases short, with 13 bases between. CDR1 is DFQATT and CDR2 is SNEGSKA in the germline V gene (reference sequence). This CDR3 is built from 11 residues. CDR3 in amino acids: CSAQNRAGYTF. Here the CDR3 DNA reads TGCAGTGCCCAGAACAGGGCGGGCTACACCTTC.

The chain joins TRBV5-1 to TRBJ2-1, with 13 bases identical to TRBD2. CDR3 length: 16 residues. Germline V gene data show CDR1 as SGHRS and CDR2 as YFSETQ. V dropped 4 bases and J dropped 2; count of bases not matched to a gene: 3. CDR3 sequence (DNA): TGCGCCAGCAGCCGGGGGACTAGCGGGACCTACAATGAGCAGTTCTTC. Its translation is CASSRGTSGTYNEQFF.

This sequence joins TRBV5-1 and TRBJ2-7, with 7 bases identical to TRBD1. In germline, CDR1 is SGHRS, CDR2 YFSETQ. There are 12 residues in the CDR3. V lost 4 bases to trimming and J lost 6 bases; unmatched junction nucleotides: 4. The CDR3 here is CASSQGDREQYF. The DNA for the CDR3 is TGCGCCAGCAGCCAGGGGGATCGCGAGCAGTACTTC.

CDR3 nucleotides: TGCAGTGCTAGTCCCAGCTACGAGCAGTACTTC. Protein product: CSASPSYEQYF. V and J are TRBV20-1 and TRBJ2-7; D gene ambiguous. CDR1 and CDR2 from the germline V gene are DFQATT and SNEGSKA (reference sequence). V lost 3 bases, J lost 3 bases, and 6 bases lay in between. This CDR3 spans 11 amino acids.